The text below deals with one T cell receptor beta chain. The CDR3 has 13 residues. Germline CDR1 reads LGHDT; CDR2 reads YNNKEL (reference sequence). V shed 4 bases, J shed 4 bases, and the junction held 0 bases outside the gene matches. Study processing details: Quantification of nucleated cells was approximated via reference gene primer amplification. Sequencing used immunoSEQ multiplex PCR; TCRdb keeps in-frame clones, though not all of them. That table furnishes V, J and clone size, whereas the DNA furnished D and trimming. The sample carries about 210,000 clones, almost 85% recorded once. This entry comes from a study of blood T cell repertoires in COVID-19. Across the study: Samples came from the United States, Italy and Spain, spanning acute and convalescent COVID-19. T cells, B-cell-depleted T cells, or PBMCs provided the cDNA or gDNA that served as material.

The receptor was isolated from a woman between 50 and 59 years old with active or convalescent COVID-19. J is TRBJ2-3 and V is TRBV3-1 (or the pseudogene TRBV3-2), with 9 nucleotides matching TRBD2. The source material was peripheral blood. CDR3 loop: CASSRGGADTQYF. The CDR3, as DNA: TGTGCCAGCAGCCGCGGGGGGGCAGATACGCAGTATTTT.